This T cell receptor beta chain was obtained from a study of shared clonotypes between healthy human individuals. Trimming removed 1 base at V and 6 bases at J, with 8 bases between. CDR3 length: 13 amino acids. Germline V lookup: CDR1 MGHRA, CDR2 YSYEKL. The authors split each subset's genomic DNA evenly across several immunoSEQ plates. Profiling relied on immunoSEQ multiplex PCR, and the TCRdb table lists in-frame clones only, not all of them. This table has about 2 million clones, around 96% appearing once. Naive-designated CD8 cells lacked CD45RO, were positively enriched for CCR7, and omitted terminally differentiated effector memory CD45RA+ cells. Donors comprised healthy HIV-negative adults lacking recent acute infections or vaccinations.

The sequencing sample was made of naive CD8+ T cells sorted from blood. The chain links TRBV4-1 to TRBJ2-3; D uncertain. This TCR came from a man aged 18 to 29 in good health. DNA for the CDR3: TGCGCCAGCAGCCAAGTTGACGCCGATACGCAGTATTTT. Its protein product is CASSQVDADTQYF.